This T cell receptor (beta chain) is from a study of blood T cell repertoires in COVID-19. As for the study in general: Collection of acute and convalescent COVID-19 samples took place in the United States, Italy and Spain.

Participants, about 18 to 95 years old, spanned fewer than 25 US areas. Recovered participants had two consecutive negative NP/OP PCR tests, healthcare professional clearance, or symptom resolution. In the original analysis: Amplifying reference gene primers gave estimates of nucleated cell counts. Libraries were prepared by immunoSEQ multiplex PCR; TCRdb keeps only in-frame clonotypes and omits some of them. From that table come the V and J calls and clone size; the DNA was used to work out D and trimming. Seen here are around 250,000 clones, 86% observed once, and the top ten hold 15% to 17%. The origin of this receptor is a man aged 18 to 35 who had recovered from COVID-19. The sample consisted of PBMCs or T cells enriched from blood (not recorded which).

CDR3 bases: TGTGCCAGCAGCAAAGCATTCAAGGGGGGGTCATACGAGCAGTACTTC. Protein product: CASSKAFKGGSYEQYF. The V and J genes are TRBV21-1 and TRBJ2-7; TRBD2, the table's D call, was not compared with the DNA. TRBV21-1 is described as a pseudogene. The CDR3 consists of 16 residues.